This TCR beta chain stems from a study of blood T cell repertoires in COVID-19. Between the trimmed V and J ends, which lost 3 bases and 1 base, there was a span of 21 bases. CDR1 is MDHEN, CDR2 SYDVKM, per germline. This CDR3 contains 18 residues. Here immunoSEQ multiplex PCR was the method, and the copy in TCRdb shows in-frame clones only, minus some. This table has approximately 270,000 clones, 75% to 90% appearing once. Sequenced: PBMCs or T cells enriched from blood (not recorded which). The rearrangement uses TRBV28 and TRBJ2-5; the D gene is possibly TRBD1 (6 bases). The receptor was derived from a woman in her thirties with acute COVID-19. CDR3 loop: CASSFPDRGGRGQETQYF. The CDR3 DNA reads TGTGCCAGCAGTTTTCCGGACCGAGGGGGAAGGGGCCAAGAGACCCAGTACTTC.